This TCR beta chain was captured by sequencing in a study of response to subunit inactivated influenza vaccine. The CDR3 length is 15 residues. Per germline, CDR1 DFQATT and CDR2 SNEGSKA (reference sequence). The V gene end was trimmed by 0 bases and the J gene end by 5 bases; junction bases not matched to a gene: 5. MiXCR, run by TCRdb on the RT-PCR reads, gives a single entry per CDR3 protein. The data contain under 550,000 distinct CDR3 sequences, less than 10% of them singletons. The clonotype originates from a man between 45 and 75 years old who received an inactivated influenza vaccine. Sequenced here: PBMCs from blood, sampled less than 30 months after vaccination. The chain employs TRBV20-1 and TRBJ1-4, with TRBD1 matching over 8 bases. CDR3 sequence: CSARDLGQDNEKLFF. The CDR3 coding sequence is TGCAGTGCTAGAGATCTGGGACAGGACAATGAAAAACTGTTTTTT.